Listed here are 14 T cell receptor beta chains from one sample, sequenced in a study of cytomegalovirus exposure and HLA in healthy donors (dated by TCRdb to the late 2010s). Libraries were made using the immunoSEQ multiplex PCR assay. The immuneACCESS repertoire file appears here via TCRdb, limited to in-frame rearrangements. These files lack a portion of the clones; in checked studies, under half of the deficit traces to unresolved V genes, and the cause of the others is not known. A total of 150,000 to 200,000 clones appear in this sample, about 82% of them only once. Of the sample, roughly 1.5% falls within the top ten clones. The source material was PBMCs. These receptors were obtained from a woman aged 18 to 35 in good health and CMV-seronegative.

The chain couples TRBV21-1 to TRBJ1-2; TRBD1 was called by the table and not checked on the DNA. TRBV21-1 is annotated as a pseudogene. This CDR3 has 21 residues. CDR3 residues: CASSKVPEQGFYFLANYGYTF. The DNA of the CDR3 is TGTGCCAGCAGCAAAGTTCCCGAACAGGGATTCTACTTTCTGGCTAACTATGGCTACACCTTC.

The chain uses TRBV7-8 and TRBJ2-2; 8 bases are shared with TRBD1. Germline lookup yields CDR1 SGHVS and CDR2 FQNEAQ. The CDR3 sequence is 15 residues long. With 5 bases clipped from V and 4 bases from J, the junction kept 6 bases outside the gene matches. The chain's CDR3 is CASSPTGTGTGELFF. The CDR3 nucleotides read TGTGCCAGCAGCCCGACCGGGACAGGCACCGGGGAGCTGTTTTTT.

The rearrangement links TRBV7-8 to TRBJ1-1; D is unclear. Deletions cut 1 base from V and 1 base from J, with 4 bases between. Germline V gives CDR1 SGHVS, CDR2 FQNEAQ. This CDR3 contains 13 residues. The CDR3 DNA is TGTGCCAGCAGCTTAGGCAGGAACACTGAAGCTTTCTTT. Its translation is CASSLGRNTEAFF.

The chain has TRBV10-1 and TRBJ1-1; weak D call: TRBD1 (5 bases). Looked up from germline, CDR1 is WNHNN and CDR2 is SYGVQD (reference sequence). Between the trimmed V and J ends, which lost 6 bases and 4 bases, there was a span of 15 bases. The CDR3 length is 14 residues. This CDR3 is CASSERGRATEAFF. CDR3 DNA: TGCGCCAGCAGCGAGCGGGGGAGGGCCACTGAAGCTTTCTTT.

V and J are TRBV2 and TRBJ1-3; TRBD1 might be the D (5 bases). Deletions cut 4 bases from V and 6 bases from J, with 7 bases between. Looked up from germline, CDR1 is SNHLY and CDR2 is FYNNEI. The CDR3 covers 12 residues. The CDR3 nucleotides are TGTGCCAGCAGTGTCAGGGCAAACACCATATATTTT. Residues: CASSVRANTIYF.

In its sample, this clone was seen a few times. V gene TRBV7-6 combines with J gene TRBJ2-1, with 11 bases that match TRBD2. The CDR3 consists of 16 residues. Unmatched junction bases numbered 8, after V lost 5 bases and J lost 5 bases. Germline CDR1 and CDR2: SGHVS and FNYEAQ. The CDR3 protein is CASSLRTSGPNNEQFF. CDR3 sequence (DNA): TGTGCCAGCAGCCTCAGGACTAGCGGGCCCAACAATGAGCAGTTCTTC. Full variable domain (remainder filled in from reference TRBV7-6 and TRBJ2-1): GAGVSQSPRYKVTKRGQDVALRCDPISGHVSLYWYRQALGQGPEFLTYFNYEAQQDKSGLPNDRFSAERPEGSISTLTIQRTEQRDSAMYRCASSLRTSGPNNEQFFGPGTRLTVL.

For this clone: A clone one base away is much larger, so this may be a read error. The CDR3 DNA follows: TGTGCCAGCAGCTTTGAGGCTAGCGGCTACAATGAGCAGTTCTTC. This codes for CASSFEASGYNEQFF. The chain is built from TRBV11-3 and TRBJ2-1, with TRBD2 identical over 7 bases. V lost 3 bases and J lost 3; bases outside the gene matches: 5. The CDR3 consists of 15 residues. Germline V gene lookup returns CDR1 SGHNT and CDR2 YENEEA.

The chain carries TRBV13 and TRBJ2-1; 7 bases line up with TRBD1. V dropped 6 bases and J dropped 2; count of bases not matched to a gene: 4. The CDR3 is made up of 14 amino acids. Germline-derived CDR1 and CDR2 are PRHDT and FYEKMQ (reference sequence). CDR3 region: CASRRQGTYNEQFF. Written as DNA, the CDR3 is TGTGCCAGCAGGAGACAGGGTACCTACAATGAGCAGTTCTTC.

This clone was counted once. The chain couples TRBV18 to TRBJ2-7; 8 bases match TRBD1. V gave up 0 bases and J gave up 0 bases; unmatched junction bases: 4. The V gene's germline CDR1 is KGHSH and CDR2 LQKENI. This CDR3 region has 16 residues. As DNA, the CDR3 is TGTGCCAGCTCACCACCCGCCGGACAGGGCTCCTACGAGCAGTACTTC. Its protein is CASSPPAGQGSYEQYF.

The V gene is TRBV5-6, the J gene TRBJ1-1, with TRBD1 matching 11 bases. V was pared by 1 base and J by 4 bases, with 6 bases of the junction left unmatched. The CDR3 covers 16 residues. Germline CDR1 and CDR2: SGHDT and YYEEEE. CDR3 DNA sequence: TGTGCCAGCAGCTTGTTAGTAGGGACAGGGGGCACTGAAGCTTTCTTT. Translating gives CASSLLVGTGGTEAFF.

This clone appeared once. The CDR3 loop reads CASRDTSSTDTQYF. The CDR3, as DNA: TGTGCCAGCAGGGACACTTCAAGCACAGATACGCAGTATTTT. The rearrangement joins TRBV6-1 to TRBJ2-3; the D gene is possibly TRBD1 (5 bases). Germline CDR1 is MNHNS and CDR2 is SASEGT. The CDR3 sequence is 14 residues long. Trimming cost V 6 bases and J 0 bases, with 10 bases left between them.

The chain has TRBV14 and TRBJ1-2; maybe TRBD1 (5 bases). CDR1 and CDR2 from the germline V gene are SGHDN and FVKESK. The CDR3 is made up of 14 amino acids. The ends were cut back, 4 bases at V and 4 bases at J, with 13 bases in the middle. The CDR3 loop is CASSPRDWGYGYTF. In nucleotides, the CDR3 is TGTGCCAGCAGCCCCCGGGACTGGGGCTATGGCTACACCTTC.

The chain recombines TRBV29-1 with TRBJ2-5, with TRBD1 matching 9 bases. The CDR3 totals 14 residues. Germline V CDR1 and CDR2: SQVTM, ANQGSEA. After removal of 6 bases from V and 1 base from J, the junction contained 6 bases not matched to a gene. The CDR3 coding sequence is TGCAGCGTACGACAGGGGGAGATCCAAGAGACCCAGTACTTC. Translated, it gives CSVRQGEIQETQYF.

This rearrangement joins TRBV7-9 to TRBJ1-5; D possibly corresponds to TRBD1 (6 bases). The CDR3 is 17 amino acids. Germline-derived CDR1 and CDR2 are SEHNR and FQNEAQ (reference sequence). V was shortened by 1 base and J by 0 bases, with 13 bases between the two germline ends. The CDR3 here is CASSLGQDAYSNQPQHF. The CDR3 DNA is TGTGCCAGCAGCTTAGGACAGGATGCGTATAGCAATCAGCCCCAGCATTTT.